This T cell receptor beta chain stems from a study of T cell responses to AZD1222 COVID-19 vaccine. The sample holds one count of this clone. Its antigen is unknown. Study conclusions and caveats: Every sample of the repertoires postdated the peak T cell response. Clonal diversity may have been underestimated, and the donors were mostly white British, with more females than males.

This CDR3 contains 13 residues. Between the trimmed V and J ends, which lost 5 bases and 0 bases, there was a span of 8 bases. CDR1 and CDR2 from the germline V gene are MDHEN and SYDVKM. Here immunoSEQ multiplex PCR was the method, and the copy in TCRdb shows in-frame clones only, minus some. Here the sample spans 150,000 or so clones, over 75% being singletons. This sample comprised peripheral blood, obtained on day 0 of AZD1222 vaccination. The source of this sequence is an adult in good health. The chain recombines TRBV28 with TRBJ2-7; D gene unclear. This chain's CDR3 is CASSQAPSYEQYF. The CDR3 DNA is TGTGCCAGCAGTCAGGCCCCCTCCTACGAGCAGTACTTC.